This TCR beta chain was sequenced during a study of blood T cell repertoires in COVID-19. Study-wide context: From T cells, B-cell-depleted T cells, or PBMCs came the material, which was cDNA or gDNA.

Sequenced by immunoSEQ multiplex PCR; TCRdb stores in-frame clones only, minus some. The sample has about 240,000 clones; more than 85% are singletons. Germline V CDR1 and CDR2: KGHDR, SFDVKD. The CDR3 consists of 14 residues. The V gene lost 3 bases and the J gene lost 6 bases, with 11 bases spanning the gap. The sequence was obtained from a woman aged 25 to 39 who had recovered from COVID-19. The rearrangement uses TRBV24-1 and TRBJ1-5, with no clear D. What was sequenced was PBMCs or T cells enriched from blood (not recorded which). The DNA for the CDR3 is TGTGCCACCAGTGATCCCCTCTCGGGTCAGCCCCAGCATTTT. Translating it yields CATSDPLSGQPQHF.